Each of the 19 T cell receptor beta chains below was sequenced from the same sample in a study of cytomegalovirus exposure and HLA in healthy donors. PCR was performed using 60 Vbeta and 13 Jbeta primers. Repertoires were generated with immunoSEQ multiplex PCR, while TCRdb's copy carries only in-frame clones and drops some. Of about 160,000 clones in the sample, roughly four fifths were seen once. Sequenced material: PBMCs. Every receptor here comes from a middle-aged man in good health and CMV-seropositive.

The CDR3 loop is CASSPRTSGGYNEQFF. CDR3 DNA sequence: TGTGCCAGCAGCCCTCGGACTAGCGGGGGGTACAATGAGCAGTTCTTC. The rearrangement uses TRBV9 and TRBJ2-1; 14 nucleotides match TRBD2. CDR3 length equals 16 residues. CDR1 and CDR2 from the germline V gene are SGDLS and YYNGEE. After removal of 4 bases from V and 4 bases from J, the junction contained 4 bases not matched to a gene.

The chain couples TRBV18 to TRBJ2-1; TRBD2 agrees at 12 bases. The CDR3 extends over 17 amino acids. Germline lookup yields CDR1 KGHSH and CDR2 LQKENI. V lost 6 bases to trimming and J lost 7 bases; unmatched junction nucleotides: 13. The CDR3 nucleotides read TGTGCCAGCTCTCTCAAGACCGGGACTAGCGGGCGGAATGAGCAGTTCTTC. This sequence encodes CASSLKTGTSGRNEQFF.

The V gene is TRBV5-6, the J gene TRBJ2-5; D gene uncertain. Germline V gene sequence: CDR1 SGHDT, CDR2 YYEEEE. The CDR3 contains 13 residues. V lost 4 bases and J 1 base, leaving 8 bases between the germline ends. CDR3: CASSLGVQETQYF. CDR3 DNA sequence: TGTGCCAGCAGCCTAGGCGTCCAAGAGACCCAGTACTTC.

On this clone itself: Other DNA sequences of this sample code for an identical CDR3. The chain carries TRBV28 and TRBJ2-7; D is possibly TRBD1 (6 bases). The CDR3 runs 15 residues. Germline V gene lookup returns CDR1 MDHEN and CDR2 SYDVKM. The V gene lost 5 bases and the J gene lost 3 bases, with 17 bases spanning the gap. The CDR3 coding sequence is TGTGCCAGCAGTCCCGTCACAGGGCTAATCTACGAGCAGTACTTC. Its translation is CASSPVTGLIYEQYF. Complete variable domain (other parts from reference TRBV28 and TRBJ2-7): DVKVTQSSRYLVKRTGEKVFLECVQDMDHENMFWYRQDPGLGLRLIYFSYDVKMKEKGDIPEGYSVSREKKERFSLILESASTNQTSMYLCASSPVTGLIYEQYFGPGTRLTVT.

V and J are TRBV5-1 and TRBJ1-2, with D unclear. V lost 4 bases and J 7 bases, leaving 17 bases between the germline ends. Germline loops: CDR1 SGHRS, CDR2 YFSETQ. This CDR3 has 14 amino acids. CDR3 loop: CASSPTTGRAGYTF. The CDR3 coding sequence is TGCGCCAGCAGCCCAACAACTGGGAGGGCTGGCTACACCTTC.

V usage is TRBV10-3 and J usage is TRBJ1-1; a weak D match, TRBD1 (6 bases). This CDR3 region has 15 residues. Trimming removed 5 bases from V and 1 base from J, with 14 bases in between. CDR1 is ENHRY, CDR2 SYGVKD, per germline. The CDR3 spells CAISRGGQPNTEAFF. DNA of the CDR3: TGTGCCATCAGTCGGGGGGGACAACCGAACACTGAAGCTTTCTTT.

This chain uses TRBV30 with TRBJ2-7; D might be TRBD2 (5 bases). CDR1 is GTSNPN and CDR2 is SVGIG in the germline V gene (reference sequence). Trimming pared 3 bases from V and 0 bases from J, leaving 15 bases between. This CDR3 spans 15 amino acids. The CDR3 sequence: CAWRGTPGSSYEQYF. The CDR3, as DNA: TGTGCCTGGAGGGGAACCCCGGGAAGCTCCTACGAGCAGTACTTC.

The CDR3 reads CASTPGGWGPYEQYF. The CDR3 bases are TGTGCCAGCACCCCGGGTGGTTGGGGGCCCTACGAGCAGTACTTC. The chain couples TRBV7-6 to TRBJ2-7, with D possibly TRBD1 on 6 matching bases. Germline CDR1 and CDR2: SGHVS and FNYEAQ. The V end was cut by 7 bases, the J end by 2 bases, with 18 bases between. This CDR3 region has 15 residues.

The chain is built from TRBV6-5 and TRBJ1-6; 7 nucleotides align to TRBD1. The CDR3 has 16 amino acids. V lost 0 bases and J lost 5; bases outside the gene matches: 4. CDR1 is MNHEY and CDR2 is SVGAGI in the germline V gene. This chain's CDR3 is CASSYSGTANNSPLHF. CDR3 in DNA: TGTGCCAGCAGTTACTCAGGGACAGCTAATAATTCACCCCTCCACTTT.

Turning to this clone: This CDR3 is also generated by other DNA sequences in the sample. This chain links TRBV29-1 with TRBJ2-6; D possibly corresponds to TRBD1 (5 bases). The CDR3 runs to 13 residues. V was cut by 4 bases and J by 2 bases, with 6 bases left in between. The germline V gene encodes CDR1 SQVTM and CDR2 ANQGSEA. The chain's CDR3 is CSVGGAGANVLTF. CDR3 DNA: TGCAGCGTTGGGGGCGCTGGGGCCAACGTCCTGACTTTC.

V gene TRBV14 combines with J gene TRBJ2-1, with 7 bases fitting TRBD2. Trimming cost V 0 bases and J 13 bases; bases outside gene matches: 9. The germline gives CDR1 SGHDN, CDR2 FVKESK. This CDR3 is built from 14 residues. In DNA, the CDR3 is TGTGCCAGCAGCCAAGATGCGCTAGCGGCCCGACAGTTCTTC. It specifies CASSQDALAARQFF.

This clone was picked up a small number of times. This rearrangement joins TRBV4-1 to TRBJ1-6, with a weak D call TRBD1 (5 bases). CDR3 length equals 16 residues. The V and J ends lost 1 base and 8 bases respectively, with 15 bases between them. Germline V gives CDR1 MGHRA, CDR2 YSYEKL. The CDR3 nucleotides are TGCGCCAGCAGCCAAGTAGGGGCCAGGGCAGATTCACCCCTCCACTTT. It specifies CASSQVGARADSPLHF.

The CDR3 coding sequence is TGTGCCAGTAACCCGGGACTAGCAGGCTACAATGAGCAGTTCTTC. Translating it yields CASNPGLAGYNEQFF. The chain carries TRBV19 and TRBJ2-1, with 9 bases identical to TRBD2. The germline gives CDR1 LNHDA, CDR2 SQIVND (reference sequence). Trimming removed 7 bases from V and 3 bases from J; junction bases left unmatched: 7. CDR3 size: 15 residues.

This chain joins TRBV7-8 and TRBJ2-1; 8 nucleotides match TRBD1. The CDR3 runs 14 residues. CDR1 is SGHVS, CDR2 FQNEAQ, per germline. V was pared by 5 bases and J by 9 bases, with 9 bases of the junction left unmatched. CDR3 bases: TGTGCCAGCAGCCTCGGACAGGGAGGTGGTGAGCAGTTCTTC. As protein: CASSLGQGGGEQFF.

This clone was seen a few times. The chain employs TRBV28 and TRBJ1-3; possible D gene TRBD1, 6 bases. CDR3 length: 16 residues. Trimming left V 6 bases short and J 0 bases short, with 15 bases between. Germline V CDR1 and CDR2: MDHEN, SYDVKM. The CDR3 is CASRAGTTSSGNTIYF. The CDR3 bases are TGTGCCAGCAGAGCCGGGACAACAAGCTCTGGAAACACCATATATTTT. The full variable domain, with the rest looked up from reference TRBV28 and TRBJ1-3, is DVKVTQSSRYLVKRTGEKVFLECVQDMDHENMFWYRQDPGLGLRLIYFSYDVKMKEKGDIPEGYSVSREKKERFSLILESASTNQTSMYLCASRAGTTSSGNTIYFGEGSWLTVV.

This clone was seen more than once but under ten times. This chain uses TRBV5-1 with TRBJ2-1, with D possibly matching TRBD1 (7 bases). Germline CDR1 and CDR2: SGHRS and YFSETQ. With 0 bases removed from V and 9 bases from J, the gap between germline ends came to 16 bases. This CDR3 has 15 residues. The CDR3 region is CASSLAQGGWGEQFF. The CDR3 DNA follows: TGCGCCAGCAGCTTGGCCCAGGGGGGTTGGGGTGAGCAGTTCTTC.

With regard to this clone: An end of the junction differs from the germline gene, which may be a read error. This chain connects TRBV5-6 to TRBJ2-1; TRBD1 might be the D (7 bases). CDR1 and CDR2 (germline): SGHDT, YYEEEE. The CDR3 has 12 amino acids. The CDR3 DNA reads TGTGCCAGCAGCTTGCGACAGGGAGGCCCTGTCTTC. Translated: CASSLRQGGPVF. The whole variable domain, remainder taken from reference TRBV5-6 and TRBJ2-1, is DAGVTQSPTHLIKTRGQQVTLRCSPKSGHDTVSWYQQALGQGPQFIFQYYEEEERQRGNFPDRFSGHQFPNYSSELNVNALLLGDSALYLCASSLRQGGPVFGPGTRLTVL.

The rearrangement joins TRBV4-3 to TRBJ2-7, with TRBD1 matching over 10 bases. V was clipped by 0 bases and J by 4 bases; unmatched bases: 9. Germline values: CDR1 LGHNA, CDR2 YSLEER. The CDR3 is made up of 17 amino acids. The CDR3 DNA reads TGCGCCAGCAGCCAAGATGCCTCTCCGGACAGGGGGTACGAGCAGTACTTC. Encoded protein: CASSQDASPDRGYEQYF.

The gene calls are TRBV28 and TRBJ2-2; 9 bases fit TRBD2. Germline CDR1 is MDHEN and CDR2 is SYDVKM. The J segment lost 3 bases and the V segment lost 3 bases, leaving 2 bases of the junction unmatched. This CDR3 is built from 15 residues. This CDR3 reads CASSFRLADTGELFF. The CDR3 region has the DNA TGTGCCAGCAGTTTCCGACTAGCGGACACCGGGGAGCTGTTTTTT.